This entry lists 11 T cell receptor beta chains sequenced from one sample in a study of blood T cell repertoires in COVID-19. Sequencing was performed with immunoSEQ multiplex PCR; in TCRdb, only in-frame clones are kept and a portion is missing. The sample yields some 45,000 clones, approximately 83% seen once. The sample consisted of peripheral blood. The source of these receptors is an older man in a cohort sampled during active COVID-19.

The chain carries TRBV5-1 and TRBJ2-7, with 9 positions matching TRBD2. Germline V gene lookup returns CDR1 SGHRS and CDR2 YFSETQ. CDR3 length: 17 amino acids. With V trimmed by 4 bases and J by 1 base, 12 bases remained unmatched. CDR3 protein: CASSPPGGGAGSYEQYF. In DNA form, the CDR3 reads TGCGCCAGCAGCCCACCGGGCGGGGGGGCCGGGTCCTACGAGCAGTACTTC.

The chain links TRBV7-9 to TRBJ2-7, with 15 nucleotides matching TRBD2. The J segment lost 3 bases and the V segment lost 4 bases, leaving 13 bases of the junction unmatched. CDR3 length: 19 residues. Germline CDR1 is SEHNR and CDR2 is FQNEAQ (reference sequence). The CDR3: CASSYGTSGRRIGLYEQYF. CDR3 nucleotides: TGTGCCAGCAGCTACGGGACTAGCGGGAGGCGAATCGGTCTCTACGAGCAGTACTTC.

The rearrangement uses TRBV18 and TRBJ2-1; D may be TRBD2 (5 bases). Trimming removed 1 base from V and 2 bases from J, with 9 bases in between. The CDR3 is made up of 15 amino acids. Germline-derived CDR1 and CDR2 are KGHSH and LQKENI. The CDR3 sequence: CASSPRGGPYNEQFF. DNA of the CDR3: TGTGCCAGCTCACCACGTGGCGGGCCCTACAATGAGCAGTTCTTC.

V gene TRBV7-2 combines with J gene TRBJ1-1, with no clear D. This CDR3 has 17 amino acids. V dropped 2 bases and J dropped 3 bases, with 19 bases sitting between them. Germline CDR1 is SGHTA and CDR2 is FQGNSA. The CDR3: CASSLNAARVRHTEAFF. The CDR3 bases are TGTGCCAGCAGCTTAAATGCAGCGAGGGTTAGGCACACTGAAGCTTTCTTT.

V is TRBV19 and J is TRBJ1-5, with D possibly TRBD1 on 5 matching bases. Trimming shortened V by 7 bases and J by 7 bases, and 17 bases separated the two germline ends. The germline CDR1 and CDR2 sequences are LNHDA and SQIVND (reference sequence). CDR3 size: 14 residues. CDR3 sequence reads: CASMAVERGQPQHF. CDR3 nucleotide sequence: TGTGCCAGTATGGCCGTTGAAAGGGGCCAGCCCCAGCATTTT.

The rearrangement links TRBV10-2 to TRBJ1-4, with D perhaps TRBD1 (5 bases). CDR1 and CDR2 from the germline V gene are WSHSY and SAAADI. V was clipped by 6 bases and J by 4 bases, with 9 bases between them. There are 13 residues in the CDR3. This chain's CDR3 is CASRGPNNEKLFF. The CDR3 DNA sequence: TGCGCCAGCAGGGGGCCGAATAATGAAAAACTGTTTTTT.

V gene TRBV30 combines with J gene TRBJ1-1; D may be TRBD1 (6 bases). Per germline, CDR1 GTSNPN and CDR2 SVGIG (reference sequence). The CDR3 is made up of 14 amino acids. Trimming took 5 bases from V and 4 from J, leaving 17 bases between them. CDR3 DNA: TGTGCCTGGGGCCTACAGGGAAGGGTCACTGAAGCTTTCTTT. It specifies CAWGLQGRVTEAFF.

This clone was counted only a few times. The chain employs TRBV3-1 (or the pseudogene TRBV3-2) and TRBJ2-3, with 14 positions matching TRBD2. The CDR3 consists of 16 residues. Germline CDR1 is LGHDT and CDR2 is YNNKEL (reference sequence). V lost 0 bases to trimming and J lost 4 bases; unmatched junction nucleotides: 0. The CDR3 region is CASSQETSGGADTQYF. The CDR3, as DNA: TGTGCCAGCAGCCAAGAGACTAGCGGGGGGGCAGATACGCAGTATTTT.

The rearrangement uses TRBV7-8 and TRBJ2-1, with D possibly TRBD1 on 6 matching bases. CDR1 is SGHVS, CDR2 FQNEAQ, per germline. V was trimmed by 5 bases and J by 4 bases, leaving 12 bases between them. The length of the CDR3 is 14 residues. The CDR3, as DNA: TGTGCCAGCAGCCCAAGGACAGCTTACAATGAGCAGTTCTTC. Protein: CASSPRTAYNEQFF.

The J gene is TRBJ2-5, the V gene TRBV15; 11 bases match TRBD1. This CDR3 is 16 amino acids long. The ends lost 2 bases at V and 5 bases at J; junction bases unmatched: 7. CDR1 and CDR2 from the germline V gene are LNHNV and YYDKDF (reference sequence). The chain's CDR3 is CATSRPRTGGKETQYF. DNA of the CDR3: TGTGCCACCAGCAGACCCCGGACAGGGGGCAAGGAGACCCAGTACTTC. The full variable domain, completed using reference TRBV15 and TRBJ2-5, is DAMVIQNPRYQVTQFGKPVTLSCSQTLNHNVMYWYQQKSSQAPKLLFHYYDKDFNNEADTPDNFQSRRPNTSFCFLDIRSPGLGDTAMYLCATSRPRTGGKETQYFGPGTRLLVL.

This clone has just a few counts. The CDR3 loop is CASTHPTAMRGRGYTF. The CDR3 nucleotides read TGTGCCAGCACTCACCCGACCGCGATGAGAGGTCGTGGCTACACCTTC. This rearrangement joins TRBV2 to TRBJ1-2; D not resolved. The CDR3 has 16 residues. From germline, CDR1 is SNHLY and CDR2 FYNNEI. V was pared by 7 bases and J by 7 bases, with 25 bases between.